This entry lists 23 T cell receptor beta chains sequenced from one sample in a study of blood T cells in healthy people across ages. Combining a sample-barcoded 5' primer with a J-beta primer mix, a second PCR ran for about 6 to 11 cycles. TCRdb reanalysed the 5' RACE reads using MiXCR and keeps one entry per CDR3 protein. The repertoire holds about 780,000 distinct CDR3 sequences, with around 45% as singletons. The source material was blood. These receptors all come from a man aged 80 or over in good health.

The V gene is TRBV9, the J gene TRBJ1-5; possibly TRBD1 for D (6 bases). Between the trimmed V and J ends, which lost 0 bases and 4 bases, there was a span of 11 bases. CDR1 SGDLS and CDR2 YYNGEE come from the germline V gene. The CDR3 spans 15 residues. CDR3 protein: CASSVGPGANQPQHF. For the CDR3, the DNA is TGTGCCAGCAGCGTAGGGCCAGGGGCGAATCAGCCCCAGCATTTT.

The gene calls are TRBV28 and TRBJ2-7; 7 positions match TRBD1. This CDR3 spans 15 amino acids. The V and J ends lost 5 bases and 3 bases, in that order; junction bases with no gene match: 10. Germline-derived CDR1 and CDR2 are MDHEN and SYDVKM. The CDR3: CASSPTGTELYEQYF. CDR3 sequence (DNA): TGTGCCAGCAGTCCCACCGGGACAGAGCTCTACGAGCAGTACTTC.

This clonotype has more than one count but fewer than ten. This sequence joins TRBV7-9 and TRBJ2-7, with TRBD2 as a possible D gene (6 bases). CDR1 is SEHNR and CDR2 is FQNEAQ in the germline V gene (reference sequence). The V gene lost 5 bases and the J gene lost 3 bases, with 29 bases spanning the gap. The CDR3 loop spans 19 amino acids. This CDR3 reads CASSPTPRGAYLYDYEQYF. In nucleotides, the CDR3 is TGTGCCAGCAGCCCAACGCCCCGCGGGGCTTACCTTTATGACTACGAGCAGTACTTC.

Comment on this clonotype: At one end the junction does not follow the germline gene, possibly because of a read error. The CDR3 protein is CRVASTYEQYF. For the CDR3, the DNA is TGCCGCGTTGCCAGCACCTACGAGCAGTACTTC. The chain is built from TRBV29-1 and TRBJ2-7; D not certain. The germline V gene has CDR1 SQVTM and CDR2 ANQGSEA. The CDR3 covers 11 residues.

The V call is TRBV5-1, the J call TRBJ2-5, with 7 bases aligning to TRBD2. The V gene end was trimmed by 4 bases and the J gene end by 12 bases; junction bases not matched to a gene: 12. This CDR3 contains 13 residues. Per the germline V gene, CDR1 is SGHRS and CDR2 is YFSETQ. CDR3 nucleotides: TGCGCCAGCAGCCCGGGGGACTCCCGGGGGGAGTACTTC. Its translation is CASSPGDSRGEYF.

The gene calls are TRBV2 and TRBJ2-1, with TRBD2 matching 10 bases. Germline CDR1 and CDR2: SNHLY and FYNNEI. With 6 bases clipped from V and 8 bases from J, the junction kept 4 bases outside the gene matches. The CDR3 spans 13 residues. CDR3 region: CASRGLAWDEQFF. CDR3 nucleotide sequence: TGTGCCAGCAGGGGACTAGCGTGGGATGAGCAGTTCTTC.

The chain has TRBV19 and TRBJ1-5; unclear D gene. V was clipped by 6 bases and J by 0 bases, with 18 bases between them. The CDR3 runs 17 residues. Germline values: CDR1 LNHDA, CDR2 SQIVND (reference sequence). CDR3 in DNA: TGTGCCAGTAGCCGTAACGAGAATGCTTATAGCAATCAGCCCCAGCATTTT. It translates to CASSRNENAYSNQPQHF.

The chain uses TRBV28 and TRBJ2-1, with a weak D call TRBD1 (6 bases). V was cut by 5 bases and J by 8 bases, with 22 bases left in between. Germline CDR1 and CDR2: MDHEN and SYDVKM. The CDR3 consists of 16 residues. The CDR3 loop reads CASSQRQTGWGHEQFF. The CDR3 DNA reads TGTGCCAGCAGTCAACGACAAACGGGATGGGGGCATGAGCAGTTCTTC. The full variable domain, completed using reference TRBV28 and TRBJ2-1, is DVKVTQSSRYLVKRTGEKVFLECVQDMDHENMFWYRQDPGLGLRLIYFSYDVKMKEKGDIPEGYSVSREKKERFSLILESASTNQTSMYLCASSQRQTGWGHEQFFGPGTRLTVL.

This clonotype was counted a few times. This chain links TRBV20-1 with TRBJ2-7; D remains unclear. Trimming pared 0 bases from V and 3 bases from J, leaving 9 bases between. This CDR3 spans 13 amino acids. Per germline, CDR1 DFQATT and CDR2 SNEGSKA (reference sequence). Here the CDR3 reads CSAREGSGYEQYF. CDR3 DNA: TGCAGTGCTAGAGAGGGTAGTGGCTACGAGCAGTACTTC.

This clonotype has a count of ten or more. The chain uses TRBV12-3 or TRBV12-4 and TRBJ2-5, with D maybe TRBD2 (7 bases). The CDR3 extends over 13 amino acids. Trimming removed 6 bases at V and 2 bases at J, with 10 bases between. CDR3: CASSGGTQETQYF. In DNA, the CDR3 is TGTGCCAGCAGCGGGGGGACACAAGAGACCCAGTACTTC.

Regarding this clonotype: One junction end disagrees with the germline gene, perhaps due to a read error. The chain employs TRBV7-2 and TRBJ2-1; 12 bases map to TRBD2. This CDR3 is built from 16 residues. The germline V gene has CDR1 SGHTA and CDR2 FQGNSA. The CDR3 loop reads CASSSRTSGAINEQFF. For the CDR3, the DNA is TGTGCCAGCAGCTCAAGGACTAGCGGGGCGATCAATGAACAGTTCTTC.

The V call is TRBV29-1, the J call TRBJ2-1, with D hard to call. Germline CDR1 SQVTM, CDR2 ANQGSEA. The CDR3 consists of 13 residues. V was trimmed by 7 bases and J by 3 bases, leaving 13 bases between them. The CDR3 coding sequence is TGCAGCGCTAATGGTGGGTACTACAATGAGCAGTTCTTC. Protein sequence: CSANGGYYNEQFF.

This clonotype was found a few times. The chain combines TRBV14 with TRBJ2-1; 8 nucleotides match TRBD1. The V segment lost 4 bases and the J segment 6 bases; nucleotides outside the gene matches: 11. There are 16 residues in the CDR3. Per germline, CDR1 SGHDN and CDR2 FVKESK. Here the CDR3 reads CASSPNRQGNFNEQFF. CDR3 coding DNA: TGTGCCAGCAGCCCCAATCGACAGGGGAATTTCAATGAGCAGTTCTTC.

This chain connects TRBV11-3 to TRBJ2-5; 7 nucleotides line up with TRBD2. The CDR3 contains 15 residues. Germline V gene data show CDR1 as SGHNT and CDR2 as YENEEA. The junction had 17 bases not matched to a gene; V was cut back by 5 bases and J by 11 bases. CDR3 sequence reads: CASSHRVAGLYGQYF. CDR3 in DNA: TGTGCCAGCAGCCACCGAGTAGCGGGCCTCTACGGGCAGTACTTC. Looking up the rest from reference TRBV11-3 and TRBJ2-5 gives the full variable domain: EAGVVQSPRYKIIEKKQPVAFWCNPISGHNTLYWYLQNLGQGPELLIRYENEEAVDDSQLPKDRFSAERLKGVDSTLKIQPAELGDSAVYLCASSHRVAGLYGQYFGPGTRLLVL.

The rearrangement uses TRBV27 and TRBJ1-1, with TRBD1 as a possible D gene (6 bases). CDR3 length: 14 residues. Per the germline V gene, CDR1 is MNHEY and CDR2 is SMNVEV (reference sequence). Trimming left V 4 bases short and J 2 bases short, with 11 bases between. CDR3 coding DNA: TGTGCCAGCAGTTCGGGACAAGTAAACACTGAAGCTTTCTTT. Residues: CASSSGQVNTEAFF.

This clonotype was observed a few times. V gene TRBV7-9 combines with J gene TRBJ2-1, with TRBD2 identical over 14 bases. The germline V gene has CDR1 SEHNR and CDR2 FQNEAQ (reference sequence). V shed 1 base and J 1 base; nucleotides not matched to a gene: 3. The CDR3 totals 18 residues. In DNA form, the CDR3 reads TGTGCCAGCAGCTTAGTGGGACTAGCGGGAGTATCCTACAATGAGCAGTTCTTC. The encoded protein is CASSLVGLAGVSYNEQFF.

The CDR3: CSAPTGDRNEQYF. The CDR3 coding sequence is TGCAGTGCCCCGACAGGGGATCGCAATGAGCAGTACTTC. The rearrangement uses TRBV20-1 and TRBJ2-7, with TRBD1 matching over 8 bases. Trimming cost V 6 bases and J 7 bases; bases outside gene matches: 11. The CDR3 loop spans 13 amino acids. Germline loops: CDR1 DFQATT, CDR2 SNEGSKA (reference sequence).

The chain employs TRBV4-2 and TRBJ1-2; D is perhaps TRBD1 (6 bases). Deletions cut 0 bases from V and 7 bases from J, with 15 bases between. CDR3 size: 15 residues. CDR1 and CDR2 from the germline V gene are LGHNA and YNFKEQ. The CDR3 sequence: CASSQDPRGVSGYTF. The CDR3 DNA follows: TGTGCCAGCAGCCAAGACCCCAGGGGAGTCTCTGGCTACACCTTC.

The CDR3 coding sequence is TGTGCCATCCAGACTAGCGGGAGCAATGAGCAGTTCTTC. Amino acid sequence: CAIQTSGSNEQFF. The chain uses TRBV10-3 and TRBJ2-1; 12 positions match TRBD2. After removal of 8 bases from V and 6 bases from J, the junction contained 2 bases not matched to a gene. This CDR3 has 13 residues. Germline values: CDR1 ENHRY, CDR2 SYGVKD.

The J gene is TRBJ2-1, the V gene TRBV6-5; 11 nucleotides agree with TRBD2. The germline CDR1 and CDR2 sequences are MNHEY and SVGAGI. The trim removed 4 bases at V and 2 bases at J, leaving 4 bases unmatched. The length of the CDR3 is 16 residues. CDR3: CASSWGLAETYNEQFF. The CDR3 nucleotides are TGTGCCAGCAGTTGGGGACTAGCGGAGACCTACAATGAGCAGTTCTTC.

This clonotype is judged medium-sized. CDR3 loop: CASSAGRWDTDTQYF. The CDR3 bases are TGTGCCAGCAGTGCGGGTCGATGGGACACAGATACGCAGTATTTT. The chain carries TRBV6-5 and TRBJ2-3, with TRBD2 as a possible D gene (5 bases). The CDR3 is made up of 15 amino acids. The ends were cut back, 5 bases at V and 2 bases at J, with 14 bases in the middle. Germline CDR1 is MNHEY and CDR2 is SVGAGI.

This clonotype showed up just a few times. The rearrangement links TRBV5-1 to TRBJ2-1; maybe TRBD2 (6 bases). V lost 4 bases and J lost 3, with 14 bases in between. The CDR3 has 15 amino acids. Germline CDR1 reads SGHRS; CDR2 reads YFSETQ. The DNA of the CDR3 is TGCGCCAGCAGCCCTGAAGTAGCGGTCTACAATGAGCAGTTCTTC. It codes for CASSPEVAVYNEQFF.

This chain joins TRBV12-3 or TRBV12-4 and TRBJ1-1; 7 bases fit TRBD1. With V trimmed by 6 bases and J by 0 bases, 7 bases remained unmatched. The CDR3 runs 15 residues. The CDR3 DNA reads TGTGCCAGCAGCCCCGTGACAGGGCTGAACACTGAAGCTTTCTTT. This encodes CASSPVTGLNTEAFF.